This TCR beta chain was captured by sequencing in a study of regulatory T cells in long-lasting Graves disease. Time point noted: newly diagnosed GD, antithyroid drugs for less than 3 months. The TCR library was prepared using RNA isolated from PBMCs. V gave up 5 bases and J gave up 4 bases; unmatched junction bases: 8. Germline lookup yields CDR1 SEHNR and CDR2 FQNEAQ (reference sequence). The CDR3 has 15 amino acids. This clonotype was recorded many times. In building TCR beta libraries, iRepertoire HTBI primers were used together with Arm-PCR of CDR3 regions. In TCRdb, the multiplex PCR reads were re-called with MiXCR into one record per CDR3 protein. Here the sample spans about 320,000 distinct CDR3 sequences, approximately 20% being singletons.

The V call is TRBV7-9, the J call TRBJ2-7; TRBD1 matches at 10 bases. The TCR was taken from a female donor with Graves disease. Sequenced material: peripheral blood mononuclear cells (PBMCs), taken at new diagnosis, from a patient treated with antithyroid drugs. The CDR3 here is CASSPLGDRGYEQYF. CDR3 nucleotides: TGTGCCAGCAGCCCTCTGGGGGACAGGGGTTACGAGCAGTACTTC.